Listed below are T cell receptor beta chains from one sample, sequenced in a study of T cell responses to AZD1222 COVID-19 vaccine. The repertoire was sequenced with immunoSEQ multiplex PCR; TCRdb's copy has only in-frame clones and lacks some. The sample includes 130,000 to 150,000 clones, about 90% of them seen just once. The sequencing used peripheral blood, collected on day 0 of AZD1222 vaccination. The receptors were gathered from an adult in good health. CDR3s include the opening cysteine and the closing phenylalanine or tryptophan. D genes are given only for firm matches. Rows may omit the clone size; those that give it use once, few, many or a size class.

d_call j_call v_call clone_size cdr3_length cdr3_aa cdr3_nt
TRBD2 TRBJ2-5 TRBV5-1 . 15 CASSLADPRVETQYF TGCGCCAGCAGCCTAGCGGATCCCAGGGTGGAGACCCAGTACTTC
. TRBJ1-5 TRBV9 . 15 CASSVNGGSNQPQHF TGTGCCAGCAGCGTAAACGGGGGTTCTAATCAGCCCCAGCATTTT
. TRBJ2-3 TRBV24-1 once 16 CATSDLQSSVTDTQYF TGTGCCACCAGTGATTTGCAGTCTTCGGTCACAGATACGCAGTATTTT
. TRBJ2-7 TRBV7-2 once 15 CASSPGIGGGYEQYF TGTGCCAGCAGTCCAGGGATCGGCGGAGGCTACGAGCAGTACTTC
. TRBJ2-2 TRBV5-6 . 13 CASTISEAGELFF TGTGCCAGCACCATCTCCGAGGCCGGGGAGCTGTTTTTT
. TRBJ1-4 TRBV4-3 . 17 CASSQVMVGATNEKLFF TGCGCCAGCAGCCAAGTCATGGTAGGAGCAACTAATGAAAAACTGTTTTTT
TRBD1 TRBJ1-1 TRBV2 . 14 CASSTYVDRVEAFF TGTGCCAGCAGTACGTATGTGGACAGGGTGGAAGCTTTCTTT
. TRBJ1-3 TRBV3-1/TRBV3-2 . 15 CASSQDTGTGNTIYF TGTGCCAGCAGCCAAGATACCGGTACTGGAAACACCATATATTTT
. TRBJ1-1 TRBV19 . 13 CASSIEPDSRAFF TGTGCCAGTAGTATCGAGCCGGACAGTCGAGCTTTCTTT
. TRBJ1-6 TRBV5-8 . 14 CASSLDRHNSPLHF TGTGCCAGCAGCTTGGACAGGCATAATTCACCCCTCCACTTT
. TRBJ1-4 TRBV9 . 14 CASSPRRSNEKLFF TGTGCCAGCAGCCCCCGACGGAGCAATGAAAAACTGTTTTTT
. TRBJ2-7 TRBV7-9 . 13 CASSSDSFYEQYF TGTGCCAGCAGCTCGGACTCATTCTACGAGCAGTACTTC
. TRBJ1-6 TRBV19 . 17 CASSPQATAIYNSPLHF TGTGCCAGTAGTCCTCAAGCGACAGCGATCTATAATTCACCCCTCCACTTT
TRBD2 TRBJ2-1 TRBV28 . 12 CASSPLASVPFF TGTGCCAGCAGCCCACTAGCGTCGGTTCCGTTCTTC
. TRBJ2-3 TRBV11-2 . 13 CASSLGGTDTQYF TGTGCCAGCAGCTTAGGAGGCACAGATACGCAGTATTTT
. TRBJ1-5 TRBV28 . 14 CASSFAGRDQPQHF TGTGCCAGCAGTTTTGCAGGTCGGGATCAGCCCCAGCATTTT
TRBD1 TRBJ2-7 TRBV4-1 . 13 CASSLDRAYEQYF TGCGCCAGCAGCCTGGACAGGGCCTACGAGCAGTACTTC
. TRBJ2-7 TRBV5-1 . 13 CASSLAGQIEQYF TGCGCCAGCAGCTTGGCTGGACAGATCGAGCAGTACTTC
. TRBJ1-1 TRBV29-1 . 16 CSVSEGYTGFRTEAFF TGCAGCGTTTCCGAAGGCTACACCGGGTTCCGGACTGAAGCTTTCTTT
TRBD2 TRBJ2-1 TRBV3-1/TRBV3-2 . 19 CASSQRALGGSYGNNEQFF TGTGCCAGCAGTCAAAGGGCCCTTGGCGGGAGCTACGGGAACAATGAGCAGTTCTTC
TRBD1 TRBJ1-2 TRBV6-2/TRBV6-3 . 13 CASSYDRVNGYTF TGTGCCAGCAGTTACGACAGGGTGAATGGCTACACCTTC